These 5 T cell receptor beta chains share one sample of origin, sequenced in a study of T cell changes during pregnancy in multiple sclerosis. Some clones are missing from TCRdb's copy, which holds only in-frame ones; the method was immunoSEQ multiplex PCR. The sample includes fewer than 45,000 clones, 91% of them seen just once. Specimen: CD4+ T cells from peripheral blood mononuclear cells, collected in the second trimester of pregnancy. The receptor set was obtained from a female donor in good health, enrolled as a control in a pregnancy study.

The V gene is TRBV5-5, the J gene TRBJ1-5; D remains unclear. The CDR3 contains 17 residues. Germline V gene sequence: CDR1 SGHKS, CDR2 YYEKEE (reference sequence). V gave up 4 bases and J gave up 0 bases, with 17 bases separating them. The DNA of the CDR3 is TGTGCCAGCAGCCCCGAGGGTTTCCGGATTAGCAATCAGCCCCAGCATTTT. This translates into CASSPEGFRISNQPQHF.

As concerns this clone: This specimen includes other DNA sequences encoding the same CDR3. This sequence joins TRBV18 and TRBJ1-3, with D perhaps TRBD1 (5 bases). Per germline, CDR1 KGHSH and CDR2 LQKENI. The V and J ends lost 4 bases and 2 bases respectively, with 12 bases between them. This CDR3 has 15 amino acids. CDR3 bases: TGTGCCAGCTCACAAACAGGAGGGGCTGGAAACACCATATATTTT. Protein sequence: CASSQTGGAGNTIYF.

The chain is built from TRBV19 and TRBJ2-3; D not certain. V was clipped by 1 base and J by 4 bases, with 6 bases between them. The CDR3 runs to 13 residues. Germline CDR1 LNHDA, CDR2 SQIVND (reference sequence). The chain's CDR3 is CASSIVPADTQYF. In nucleotides, the CDR3 is TGTGCCAGTAGTATAGTACCGGCAGATACGCAGTATTTT.

This chain links TRBV2 with TRBJ2-4; 8 nucleotides align to TRBD2. The V segment lost 6 bases and the J segment 4 bases; nucleotides outside the gene matches: 8. Germline CDR1 is SNHLY and CDR2 is FYNNEI. This CDR3 comprises 15 residues. CDR3 sequence (DNA): TGTGCCAGCAGCGCCAGGGTAGCGGGGAAAAACATTCAGTACTTC. Translated, it gives CASSARVAGKNIQYF.

This chain uses TRBV6-1 with TRBJ2-5, with a weak D call TRBD1 (6 bases). V dropped 5 bases and J dropped 7 bases, with 20 bases sitting between them. The CDR3 sequence is 15 residues long. CDR1 is MNHNS and CDR2 is SASEGT in the germline V gene. The CDR3 DNA reads TGTGCCAGCAGTCAGATTCCAGGGGACAAGGGGACCCAGTACTTC. Protein product: CASSQIPGDKGTQYF.